These T cell receptor beta chains were read from a single sample in a study of T-cell memory formation after mild COVID-19. One entry per CDR3 protein, called by TCRdb with MiXCR from the 5' RACE reads. The top ten hold approximately 13% of the sample, which has 500,000 to 550,000 distinct CDR3 sequences, around 21% seen once. Input material: PBMCs or a T cell subset sorted from them (not recorded which). The source of these receptors is an adult woman who had mild COVID-19 (a few samples of this study predate the infection). Cell type and time point are not known. The CDR3 runs from the conserved cysteine through the conserved F or W. Fields, in order: V gene, D gene, clone size, J gene, CDR3 protein, CDR3 DNA. A D gene is named only where the DNA matches it firmly. Expanded clones get a size class; other rows say once, few or many, or leave the size out.

>TRBV3-1|-|-|TRBJ1-2
CASSQEYGLKDGYGYTF
TGTGCCAGCAGCCAAGAGTACGGGTTGAAGGACGGCTATGGCTACACCTTC
>TRBV7-8|-|-|TRBJ2-1
CASSPAPGQWGPYNEQFF
TGTGCCAGCAGCCCGGCCCCCGGTCAGTGGGGACCCTACAATGAGCAGTTCTTC
>TRBV7-9|-|-|TRBJ2-2
CASSPPGVTGELFF
TGTGCCAGCAGCCCACCAGGGGTTACCGGGGAGCTGTTTTTT
>TRBV5-1|TRBD2|-|TRBJ2-3
CASSLSTSGTTDTQYF
TGCGCCAGCAGCTTGTCCACTAGCGGGACCACAGATACGCAGTATTTT
>TRBV20-1|TRBD1|-|TRBJ1-2
CSATAGQGADYGYTF
TGCAGTGCCACGGCCGGGCAGGGGGCAGACTATGGCTACACCTTC
>TRBV4-1|TRBD1|few|TRBJ1-2
CASSQGPQGGDGYTF
TGCGCCAGCAGCCAAGGTCCCCAGGGGGGAGATGGCTACACCTTC
>TRBV15|TRBD2|-|TRBJ2-7
CATSGEREGYEQYF
TGTGCCACCAGCGGCGAGCGGGAGGGTTACGAGCAGTACTTC
>TRBV7-9|-|-|TRBJ2-5
CASSATSQTQYF
TGTGCCAGCAGCGCAACCAGCCAGACCCAGTACTTC
>TRBV15|TRBD1|-|TRBJ1-5
CATSSTGVFNQPQHF
TGTGCCACCAGCAGTACAGGGGTATTCAATCAGCCCCAGCATTTT
>TRBV7-9|TRBD2|-|TRBJ2-5
CASSPRSGASQETQYF
TGTGCCAGCAGCCCCCGCAGCGGGGCCTCCCAAGAGACCCAGTACTTC
>TRBV27|TRBD1|few|TRBJ2-2
CASSATGGLLTGELFF
TGTGCCAGCAGTGCCACAGGGGGATTGCTCACCGGGGAGCTGTTTTTT
>TRBV5-1|-|-|TRBJ2-2
CASSPRLTGTGELFF
TGCGCCAGCAGCCCCCGGCTGACGGGCACCGGGGAGCTGTTTTTT
>TRBV6-5|TRBD2|few|TRBJ2-5
CASSYSGLAGGQTQYF
TGTGCCAGCAGTTACTCGGGACTAGCGGGGGGACAGACCCAGTACTTC
>TRBV4-2|-|-|TRBJ2-3
CASSRSGPPPDTQYF
TGTGCCAGCAGCCGCAGCGGGCCCCCCCCAGATACGCAGTATTTT
>TRBV4-1|-|-|TRBJ2-7
CASRDLSRGMTYEQYF
TGCGCCAGCAGAGATTTGAGCAGGGGAATGACCTACGAGCAGTACTTC
>TRBV6-5|-|-|TRBJ1-2
CASSYIGGDNYGYTF
TGTGCCAGCAGTTACATTGGGGGGGATAACTATGGCTACACCTTC
>TRBV10-3|-|-|TRBJ1-4
CAISMGATGEKLFF
TGTGCCATCAGTATGGGCGCCACGGGGGAAAAACTGTTTTTT
>TRBV15|-|few|TRBJ1-5
CATKGGNQPQHF
TGTGCCACCAAAGGCGGCAATCAGCCCCAGCATTTT
>TRBV5-1|-|few|TRBJ2-7
CASSMGRIYEQYF
TGCGCCAGCAGCATGGGACGTATCTACGAGCAGTACTTC
>TRBV9|TRBD2|few|TRBJ2-3
CASSVVPAGGADTQYF
TGTGCCAGCAGCGTAGTTCCAGCGGGAGGGGCGGATACGCAGTATTTT
>TRBV30|TRBD2|few|TRBJ2-1
CAWKSLAGGRDEQFF
TGTGCCTGGAAATCCCTGGCGGGAGGGCGCGATGAGCAGTTCTTC
>TRBV20-1|-|few|TRBJ1-2
CSAREDRPRGYTF
TGCAGTGCTAGAGAGGACCGACCTCGTGGCTACACCTTC
>TRBV27|-|many|TRBJ2-3
CASSFVDTQYF
TGTGCCAGCAGTTTTGTAGATACGCAGTATTTT
>TRBV14|-|-|TRBJ1-1
CASSQGALRFTEAFF
TGTGCCAGCAGCCAAGGGGCTTTAAGGTTCACTGAAGCTTTCTTT
>TRBV29-1|TRBD1|few|TRBJ1-1
CSVTGMNTEAFF
TGCAGCGTGACAGGGATGAACACTGAAGCTTTCTTT
>TRBV5-1|-|-|TRBJ2-1
CASWVGGGSYNEQFF
TGCGCCAGCTGGGTAGGGGGAGGCTCCTACAATGAGCAGTTCTTC
>TRBV7-9|-|many|TRBJ1-1
CASRSWGADTEAFF
TGTGCCAGCAGATCCTGGGGGGCGGACACTGAAGCTTTCTTT
>TRBV20-1|TRBD1|few|TRBJ2-3
CSARDPQGAADTQYF
TGCAGTGCTAGAGATCCGCAGGGGGCGGCAGATACGCAGTATTTT
>TRBV12-3/TRBV12-4|TRBD1|few|TRBJ2-5
CASTGTGGTETQYF
TGTGCCAGCACCGGGACAGGGGGAACGGAGACCCAGTACTTC
>TRBV7-9|TRBD2|few|TRBJ2-3
CASSLDPSGGTDTQYF
TGTGCCAGCAGCTTAGATCCTAGCGGGGGCACAGATACGCAGTATTTT
>TRBV6-5|-|-|TRBJ2-1
CASSYRDPSNGNEQFF
TGTGCCAGCAGTTACCGGGACCCAAGCAATGGCAATGAGCAGTTCTTC
>TRBV29-1|-|-|TRBJ1-2
CSVDWGGYTF
TGCAGCGTTGATTGGGGCGGCTACACCTTC
>TRBV12-3/TRBV12-4|-|many|TRBJ2-4
CASSLNSGDIQYF
TGTGCCAGCAGTTTAAACTCTGGTGACATTCAGTACTTC
>TRBV27|-|-|TRBJ2-2
CASRPSGGRTGELFF
TGTGCCAGCAGGCCCTCTGGGGGTAGGACCGGGGAGCTGTTTTTT
>TRBV2|-|-|TRBJ2-7
CASRTDRSYEQYF
TGTGCCAGCAGAACGGACAGATCCTACGAGCAGTACTTC
>TRBV10-3|-|-|TRBJ2-7
CAISVGLSYEQYF
TGTGCCATCAGTGTGGGATTGTCCTACGAGCAGTACTTC
>TRBV7-2|-|-|TRBJ2-7
CASSSRLQNYEQYF
TGTGCCAGCAGCTCTCGACTACAAAACTACGAGCAGTACTTC
>TRBV18|TRBD2|-|TRBJ2-4
CASSPPGLAGAIAKNIQYF
TGTGCCAGCTCACCCCCCGGACTAGCGGGGGCTATAGCCAAAAACATTCAGTACTTC
>TRBV15|-|-|TRBJ2-5
CATQARAVETQYF
TGTGCCACCCAAGCCAGGGCGGTCGAGACCCAGTACTTC
>TRBV30|-|once|TRBJ1-1
CAWSRGGQSNTEAFF
TGTGCCTGGAGTCGGGGGGGGCAGTCGAACACTGAAGCTTTCTTT
>TRBV3-1|-|few|TRBJ1-4
CASSQHGEKLFF
TGTGCCAGCAGCCAACATGGGGAAAAACTGTTTTTT
>TRBV20-1|TRBD2|-|TRBJ2-7
CSARDPIAGRERHEQYF
TGCAGTGCTAGAGATCCTATCGCGGGGCGGGAGCGCCACGAGCAGTACTTC
>TRBV29-1|TRBD1|-|TRBJ1-6
CSVQTGWGDNSPLHF
TGCAGCGTGCAGACAGGGTGGGGGGATAATTCACCCCTCCACTTT
>TRBV20-1|TRBD2|few|TRBJ2-5
CSARDTSGGRRETQYF
TGCAGTGCTAGAGATACATCGGGAGGGAGGCGGGAGACCCAGTACTTC
>TRBV5-6|TRBD1|-|TRBJ1-3
CASSPGDRGEGNTIYF
TGTGCCAGCAGCCCCGGGGACAGGGGTGAAGGAAACACCATATATTTT
>TRBV7-8|-|-|TRBJ1-5
CASSSESGQFNQPQHF
TGTGCCAGCAGCTCAGAATCTGGACAATTCAATCAGCCCCAGCATTTT
>TRBV4-1|-|-|TRBJ2-3
CASTPSSSTDTQYF
TGCGCCAGCACGCCAAGCAGTAGCACAGATACGCAGTATTTT
>TRBV7-6|-|few|TRBJ2-1
CASSLESTYNEQFF
TGTGCCAGCAGCTTAGAATCCACCTACAATGAGCAGTTCTTC